This record covers a single T cell receptor (beta chain). Its antigen is unidentified. The data belong to a study of T cell responses to AZD1222 COVID-19 vaccine. Study findings and constraints: None of the repertoires were sampled until the peak T cell response had passed.

The CDR3 extends over 17 amino acids. Germline lookup yields CDR1 SNHLY and CDR2 FYNNEI. Between the trimmed V and J ends, which lost 7 bases and 0 bases, there was a span of 18 bases. Method: immunoSEQ multiplex PCR; TCRdb's copy keeps in-frame clones and lacks some. The sample holds approximately 120,000 clones; 70% to 90% are singletons and the top ten take roughly 4.3%. V and J are TRBV2 and TRBJ2-2, with a possible D match to TRBD1 (6 bases). The receptor's source is an adult who received the AZD1222 COVID-19 vaccine. The sequences come from peripheral blood, collected 28 days after the second AZD1222 dose. CDR3 residues: CASNPRGRGANTGELFF. DNA of the CDR3: TGTGCCAGCAACCCGAGAGGCAGGGGCGCGAACACCGGGGAGCTGTTTTTT.